Each of the 4 T cell receptor beta chains below was sequenced from the same sample in a study of T cells in women clearing cervical HPV infection. Profiled with immunoSEQ multiplex PCR; TCRdb holds only in-frame clones, not every one. The sample's table shows about 23,000 clones. The sequenced material came from blood buffy coat. These receptors all come from a woman aged 18 to 75 with a cervical HPV16 infection that either progressed to CIN3+ or cleared (not recorded which).

About this clone itself: The CDR3 end lies 3 residues beyond the end of the read and is filled in from the germline J gene. V and J are TRBV18 and TRBJ2-4; D gene unclear. Germline loops: CDR1 KGHSH, CDR2 LQKENI. This CDR3 region has 13 residues. The CDR3 bases that were read are TGTGCCAGCTCACCGAGCCAGACTTATGGT. Residues: CASSPSQTYG. The whole CDR3 region reads CASSPSQTYGQYF.

As concerns this clone: The sequenced fragment ends 3 residues before the CDR3 boundary, so the rest is inferred from the germline J gene. V gene TRBV20-1 combines with J gene TRBJ2-3; unclear D gene. This CDR3 is built from 13 residues. Germline V gives CDR1 DFQATT, CDR2 SNEGSKA (reference sequence). Trimming cost V 5 bases and J 0 bases, with 9 bases left between them. CDR3 loop: CSAHHSSTDTQYF. The DNA read from the CDR3 is TGCAGTGCTCATCATAGTAGCACAGATACG.

For this clone: The missing CDR3 end, 3 residues past where the read stops, is filled in from the germline J gene. The rearrangement links TRBV18 to TRBJ1-1, with TRBD1 as a possible D gene (6 bases). This CDR3 comprises 16 residues. V was cut by 2 bases and J by 1 base, with 14 bases left in between. Germline-derived CDR1 and CDR2 are KGHSH and LQKENI. Partial CDR3 DNA: TGTGCCAGCTCACCATTTGAGGGGGTACAGAACACTGAA. Translation: CASSPFEGVQNTE. The complete CDR3 protein is CASSPFEGVQNTEAFF.

Of note for this clone: The CDR3 end falls 3 residues outside the read, so it is completed with the germline J gene. V and J are TRBV9 and TRBJ2-7, with D possibly TRBD2 on 6 matching bases. The CDR3 loop spans 15 amino acids. V dropped 0 bases and J dropped 2 bases, with 12 bases sitting between them. CDR1 is SGDLS and CDR2 is YYNGEE in the germline V gene. The CDR3 is CASSVGGAGTYEQYF. The CDR3 DNA, read in part, is TGTGCCAGCAGCGTAGGGGGCGCGGGGACCTACGAG.